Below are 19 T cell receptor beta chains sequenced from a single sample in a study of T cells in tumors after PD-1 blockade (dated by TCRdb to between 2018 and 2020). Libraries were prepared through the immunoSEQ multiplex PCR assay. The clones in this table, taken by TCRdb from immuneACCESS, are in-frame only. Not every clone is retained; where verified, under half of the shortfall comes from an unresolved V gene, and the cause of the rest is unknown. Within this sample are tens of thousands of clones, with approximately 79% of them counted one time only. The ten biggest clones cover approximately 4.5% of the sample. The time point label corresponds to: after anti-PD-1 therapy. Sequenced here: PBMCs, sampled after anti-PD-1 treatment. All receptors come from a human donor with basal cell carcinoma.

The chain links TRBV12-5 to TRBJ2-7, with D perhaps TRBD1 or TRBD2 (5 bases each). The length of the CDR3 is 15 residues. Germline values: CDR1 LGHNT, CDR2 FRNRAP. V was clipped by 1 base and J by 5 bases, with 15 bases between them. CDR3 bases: TGTGCTAGTGGTTTGGGACGGGACCAAAGGCACGAGCAGTACTTC. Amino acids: CASGLGRDQRHEQYF. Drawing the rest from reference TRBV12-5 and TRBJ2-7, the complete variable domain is DARVTQTPRHKVTEMGQEVTMRCQPILGHNTVFWYRQTMMQGLELLAYFRNRAPLDDSGMPKDRFSAEMPDATLATLKIQPSEPRDSAVYFCASGLGRDQRHEQYFGPGTRLTVT.

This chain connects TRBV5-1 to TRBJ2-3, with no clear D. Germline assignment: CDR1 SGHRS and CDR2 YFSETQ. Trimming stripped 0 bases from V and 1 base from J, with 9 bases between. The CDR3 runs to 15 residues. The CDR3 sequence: CASSLALPGTDTQYF. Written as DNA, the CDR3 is TGCGCCAGCAGCTTGGCCCTCCCAGGCACAGATACGCAGTATTTT.

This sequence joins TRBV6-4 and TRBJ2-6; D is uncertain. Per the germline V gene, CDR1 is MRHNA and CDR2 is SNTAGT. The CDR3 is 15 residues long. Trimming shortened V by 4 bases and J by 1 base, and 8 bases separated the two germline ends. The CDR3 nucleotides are TGTGCCAGCAGTGGACATCGATCTGGGGCCAACGTCCTGACTTTC. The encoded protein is CASSGHRSGANVLTF.

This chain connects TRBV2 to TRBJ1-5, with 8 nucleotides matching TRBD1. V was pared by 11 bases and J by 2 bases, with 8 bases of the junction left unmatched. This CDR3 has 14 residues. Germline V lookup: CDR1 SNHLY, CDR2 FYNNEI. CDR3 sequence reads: CAVPGGVGNQPQHF. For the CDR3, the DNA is TGTGCCGTGCCAGGGGGCGTGGGCAATCAGCCCCAGCATTTT.

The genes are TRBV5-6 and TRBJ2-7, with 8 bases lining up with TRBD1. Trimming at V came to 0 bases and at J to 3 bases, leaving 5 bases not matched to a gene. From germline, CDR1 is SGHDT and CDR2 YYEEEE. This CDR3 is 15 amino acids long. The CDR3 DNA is TGTGCCAGCAGCTTGGTTCCAGGGGGCGTCTACGAGCAGTACTTC. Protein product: CASSLVPGGVYEQYF.

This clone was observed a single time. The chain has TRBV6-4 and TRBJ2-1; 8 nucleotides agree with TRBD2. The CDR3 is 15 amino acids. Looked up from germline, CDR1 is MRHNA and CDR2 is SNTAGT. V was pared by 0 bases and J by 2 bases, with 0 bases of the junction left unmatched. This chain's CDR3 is CASSDSGGAYNEQFF. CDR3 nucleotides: TGTGCCAGCAGTGACTCCGGGGGGGCCTACAATGAGCAGTTCTTC.

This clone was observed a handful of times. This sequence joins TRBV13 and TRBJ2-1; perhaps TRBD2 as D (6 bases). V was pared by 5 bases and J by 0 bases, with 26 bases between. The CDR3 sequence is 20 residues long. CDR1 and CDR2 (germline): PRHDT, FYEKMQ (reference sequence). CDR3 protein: CASSPAGTRRVGSSYNEQFF. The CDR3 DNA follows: TGTGCCAGCAGCCCAGCAGGTACTAGGAGGGTGGGGAGCTCCTACAATGAGCAGTTCTTC.

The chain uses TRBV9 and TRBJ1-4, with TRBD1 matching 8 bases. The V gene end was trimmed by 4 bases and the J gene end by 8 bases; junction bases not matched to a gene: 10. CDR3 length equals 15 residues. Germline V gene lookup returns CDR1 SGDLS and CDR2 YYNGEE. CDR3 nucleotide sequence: TGTGCCAGCAGCAGAAGACAGGGGCAAGGGGAAAAACTGTTTTTT. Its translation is CASSRRQGQGEKLFF.

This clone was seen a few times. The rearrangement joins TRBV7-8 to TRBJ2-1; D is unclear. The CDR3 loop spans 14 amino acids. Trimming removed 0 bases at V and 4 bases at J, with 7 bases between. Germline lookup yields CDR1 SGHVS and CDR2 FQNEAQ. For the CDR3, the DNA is TGTGCCAGCAGCTTAGCCGGGCAGTACAATGAGCAGTTCTTC. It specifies CASSLAGQYNEQFF.

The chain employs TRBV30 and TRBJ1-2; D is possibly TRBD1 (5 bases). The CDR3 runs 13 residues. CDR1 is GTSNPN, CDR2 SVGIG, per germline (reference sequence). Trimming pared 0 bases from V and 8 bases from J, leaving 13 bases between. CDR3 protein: CAWSVGSGTGYTF. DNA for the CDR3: TGTGCCTGGAGTGTAGGGTCAGGGACCGGCTACACCTTC.

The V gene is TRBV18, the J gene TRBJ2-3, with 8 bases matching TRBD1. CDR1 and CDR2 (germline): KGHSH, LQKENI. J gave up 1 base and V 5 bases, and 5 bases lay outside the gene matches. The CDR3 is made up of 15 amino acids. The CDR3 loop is CASSTGTGRTDTQYF. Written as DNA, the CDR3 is TGTGCCAGCTCAACTGGGACAGGCCGCACAGATACGCAGTATTTT.

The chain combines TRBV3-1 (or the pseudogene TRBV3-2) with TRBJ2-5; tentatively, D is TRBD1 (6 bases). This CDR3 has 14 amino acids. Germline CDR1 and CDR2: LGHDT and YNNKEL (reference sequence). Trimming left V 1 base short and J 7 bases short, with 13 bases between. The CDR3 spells CASSQADRSGTQYF. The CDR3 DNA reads TGTGCCAGCAGCCAAGCAGACAGGTCGGGGACCCAGTACTTC.

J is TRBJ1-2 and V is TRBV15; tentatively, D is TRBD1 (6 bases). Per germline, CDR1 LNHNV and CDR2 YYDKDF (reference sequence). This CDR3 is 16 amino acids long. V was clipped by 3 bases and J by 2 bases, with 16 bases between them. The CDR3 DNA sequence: TGTGCCACCAGCAGTGGGGCGGGACACTTAAACTATGGCTACACCTTC. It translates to CATSSGAGHLNYGYTF.

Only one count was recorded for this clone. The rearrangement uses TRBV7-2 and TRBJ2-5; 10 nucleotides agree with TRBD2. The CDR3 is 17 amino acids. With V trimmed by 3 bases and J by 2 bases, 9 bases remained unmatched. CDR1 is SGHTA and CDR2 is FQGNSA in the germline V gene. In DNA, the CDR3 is TGTGCCAGCAGCTTCCCAGCGGGGGGGATGGGGCAAGAGACCCAGTACTTC. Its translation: CASSFPAGGMGQETQYF.

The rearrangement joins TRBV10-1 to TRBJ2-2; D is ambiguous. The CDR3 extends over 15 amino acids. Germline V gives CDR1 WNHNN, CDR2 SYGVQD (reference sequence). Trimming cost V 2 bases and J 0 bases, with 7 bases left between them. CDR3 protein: CASSEATTNTGELFF. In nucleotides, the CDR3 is TGCGCCAGCAGTGAGGCCACAACGAACACCGGGGAGCTGTTTTTT.

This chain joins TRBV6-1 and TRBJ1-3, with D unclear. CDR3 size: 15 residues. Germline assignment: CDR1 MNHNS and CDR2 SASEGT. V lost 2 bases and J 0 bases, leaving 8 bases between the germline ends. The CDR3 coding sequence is TGTGCCAGCAGTGAAATGGGTAGCTCTGGAAACACCATATATTTT. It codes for CASSEMGSSGNTIYF.

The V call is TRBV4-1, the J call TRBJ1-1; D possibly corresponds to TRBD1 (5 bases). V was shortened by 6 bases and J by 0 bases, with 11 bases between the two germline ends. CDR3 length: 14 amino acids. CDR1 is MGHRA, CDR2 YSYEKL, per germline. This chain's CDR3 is CASRGVLLNTEAFF. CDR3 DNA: TGCGCCAGCAGGGGGGTCCTATTGAACACTGAAGCTTTCTTT.

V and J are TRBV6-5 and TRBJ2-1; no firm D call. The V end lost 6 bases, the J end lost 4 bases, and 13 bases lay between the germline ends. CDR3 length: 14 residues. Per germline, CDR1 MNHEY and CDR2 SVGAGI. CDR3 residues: CASSSPDLYNEQFF. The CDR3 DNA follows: TGTGCCAGCAGCTCCCCCGACTTGTACAATGAGCAGTTCTTC.

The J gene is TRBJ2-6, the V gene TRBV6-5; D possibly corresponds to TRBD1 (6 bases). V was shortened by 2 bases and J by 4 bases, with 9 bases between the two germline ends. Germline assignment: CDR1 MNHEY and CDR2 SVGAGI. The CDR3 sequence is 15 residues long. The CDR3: CASSYDRSGANVLTF. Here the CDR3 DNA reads TGTGCCAGCAGTTACGACAGGTCCGGGGCCAACGTCCTGACTTTC.